A selection of T cell receptor beta chains follows, all from one sample in a study of OX40 agonist ivuxolimab in advanced cancers. Profiling relied on immunoSEQ multiplex PCR, and the TCRdb table lists in-frame clones only, not all of them. The sample has approximately 52,000 clones, roughly 85% seen once. This material consisted of CD4+ or CD8+ T cells sorted from blood, taken in a trial of the OX40 agonist ivuxolimab. The receptors here all came from an adult with an advanced solid tumor such as melanoma, head and neck, liver or kidney cancer. Each CDR3 is given with its conserved first and last residue. The D gene is left open where the match is weak. Some rows have no size entry. The others give once, few or many, or a class for an expanded clone.

clone_size: -; j_call: TRBJ2-3; d_call: -; v_call: TRBV21-1; cdr3_aa: CASSKAPAASTDTQYF; cdr3_nt: TGTGCCAGCAGCAAAGCGCCTGCAGCTAGCACAGATACGCAGTATTTT
clone_size: -; j_call: TRBJ2-5; d_call: TRBD2; v_call: TRBV5-8; cdr3_aa: CASSPPPGTRSWETQYF; cdr3_nt: TGTGCCAGCAGCCCACCTCCCGGGACTAGGAGTTGGGAGACCCAGTACTTC
clone_size: -; j_call: TRBJ2-6; d_call: -; v_call: TRBV28; cdr3_aa: CASSLRGSGANVLTF; cdr3_nt: TGTGCCAGCAGTCTCAGGGGCTCTGGGGCCAACGTCCTGACTTTC
clone_size: -; j_call: TRBJ2-3; d_call: TRBD1; v_call: TRBV6-5; cdr3_aa: CASSYRDRVVDTQYF; cdr3_nt: TGTGCCAGCAGTTACCGAGACAGGGTAGTAGATACGCAGTATTTT
clone_size: -; j_call: TRBJ2-6; d_call: TRBD1; v_call: TRBV5-1; cdr3_aa: CASSTGQGSGANVLTF; cdr3_nt: TGCGCCAGCAGCACGGGACAGGGGAGCGGGGCCAACGTCCTGACTTTC
clone_size: -; j_call: TRBJ2-4; d_call: TRBD2; v_call: TRBV4-2; cdr3_aa: CASSQEGGAKNIQYF; cdr3_nt: TGTGCCAGCAGCCAAGAGGGGGGGGCCAAAAACATTCAGTACTTC
clone_size: few; j_call: TRBJ2-1; d_call: -; v_call: TRBV29-1; cdr3_aa: CSVDSQIGNEQFF; cdr3_nt: TGCAGCGTGGACTCCCAGATTGGTAATGAGCAGTTCTTC
clone_size: -; j_call: TRBJ2-1; d_call: -; v_call: TRBV2; cdr3_aa: CASSDGGARMFNEQFF; cdr3_nt: TGTGCCAGCAGTGATGGCGGGGCGCGGATGTTCAATGAGCAGTTCTTC
clone_size: -; j_call: TRBJ2-7; d_call: TRBD2; v_call: TRBV10-2; cdr3_aa: CASSVSGGRAYEQYF; cdr3_nt: TGCGCCAGCAGCGTCTCGGGCGGGAGGGCTTACGAGCAGTACTTC
clone_size: -; j_call: TRBJ2-1; d_call: -; v_call: TRBV29-1; cdr3_aa: CSVEDWTDNEQFF; cdr3_nt: TGCAGCGTTGAAGATTGGACAGACAATGAGCAGTTCTTC
clone_size: -; j_call: TRBJ2-7; d_call: -; v_call: TRBV2; cdr3_aa: CASSEVTGPPYEQYF; cdr3_nt: TGTGCCAGCAGTGAAGTCACAGGGCCCCCCTACGAGCAGTACTTC
clone_size: -; j_call: TRBJ1-1; d_call: -; v_call: TRBV6-5; cdr3_aa: CASSYGTSEAFF; cdr3_nt: TGTGCCAGCAGTTACGGGACCTCTGAAGCTTTCTTT
clone_size: -; j_call: TRBJ1-4; d_call: -; v_call: TRBV4-1; cdr3_aa: CASSQARANEKLFF; cdr3_nt: TGCGCCAGCAGCCAAGCTAGGGCTAATGAAAAACTGTTTTTT
clone_size: -; j_call: TRBJ2-7; d_call: TRBD1; v_call: TRBV6-1; cdr3_aa: CASSGPEETGGYEQYF; cdr3_nt: TGTGCCAGCAGTGGCCCCGAGGAGACAGGGGGCTACGAGCAGTACTTC
clone_size: -; j_call: TRBJ2-2; d_call: -; v_call: TRBV11-3; cdr3_aa: CASRGGTNTGELFF; cdr3_nt: TGTGCCTCCAGGGGGGGGACTAACACCGGGGAGCTGTTTTTT
clone_size: -; j_call: TRBJ2-2; d_call: TRBD1; v_call: TRBV4-1; cdr3_aa: CASSPGTGGSTGELFF; cdr3_nt: TGCGCCAGCAGCCCCGGGACAGGGGGTTCCACCGGGGAGCTGTTTTTT
clone_size: -; j_call: TRBJ2-2; d_call: -; v_call: TRBV4-1; cdr3_aa: CASSQGGGGTGELFF; cdr3_nt: TGCGCCAGCAGCCAAGGGGGCGGAGGGACCGGGGAGCTGTTTTTT
clone_size: -; j_call: TRBJ2-7; d_call: TRBD1; v_call: TRBV4-1; cdr3_aa: CASSQDWGTAGGRYEQYF; cdr3_nt: TGCGCCAGCAGCCAAGATTGGGGTACGGCAGGGGGCCGGTACGAGCAGTACTTC
clone_size: -; j_call: TRBJ2-3; d_call: -; v_call: TRBV5-1; cdr3_aa: CASSREGDTQYF; cdr3_nt: TGCGCCAGCAGTCGAGAGGGGGATACGCAGTATTTT
clone_size: -; j_call: TRBJ1-5; d_call: -; v_call: TRBV28; cdr3_aa: CASSLGGADQPQHF; cdr3_nt: TGTGCCAGCAGTTTAGGGGGTGCGGATCAGCCCCAGCATTTT
clone_size: -; j_call: TRBJ1-5; d_call: -; v_call: TRBV13; cdr3_aa: CASSLGESNQPQHF; cdr3_nt: TGTGCCAGCAGCTTAGGTGAGAGCAATCAGCCCCAGCATTTT
clone_size: -; j_call: TRBJ2-7; d_call: -; v_call: TRBV11-2; cdr3_aa: CASSLLRTASYEQYF; cdr3_nt: TGTGCCAGCAGCTTATTGAGGACAGCCTCCTACGAGCAGTACTTC
clone_size: once; j_call: TRBJ2-1; d_call: TRBD2; v_call: TRBV29-1; cdr3_aa: CSVIARGVNEQFF; cdr3_nt: TGCAGCGTTATAGCGCGGGGGGTAAATGAGCAGTTCTTC
clone_size: -; j_call: TRBJ2-3; d_call: TRBD2; v_call: TRBV9; cdr3_aa: CASSPISGRATDTQYF; cdr3_nt: TGTGCCAGCAGCCCGATTAGCGGGAGGGCCACAGATACGCAGTATTTT
clone_size: once; j_call: TRBJ1-2; d_call: TRBD1; v_call: TRBV7-2; cdr3_aa: CASSLVGGQGYGYTF; cdr3_nt: TGTGCCAGCAGCTTAGTCGGAGGACAGGGCTATGGCTACACCTTC
clone_size: -; j_call: TRBJ2-6; d_call: -; v_call: TRBV27; cdr3_aa: CASSLTRVGANVLTF; cdr3_nt: TGTGCCAGCAGTTTAACACGGGTTGGGGCCAACGTCCTGACTTTC
clone_size: -; j_call: TRBJ1-2; d_call: -; v_call: TRBV28; cdr3_aa: CASSLSDYGYTF; cdr3_nt: TGTGCCAGCAGTTTGAGCGATTATGGCTACACCTTC
clone_size: -; j_call: TRBJ1-5; d_call: -; v_call: TRBV28; cdr3_aa: CASLRTARGGAYGNQPQHF; cdr3_nt: TGTGCCAGCCTCCGAACGGCCAGGGGAGGTGCGTACGGCAATCAGCCCCAGCATTTT
clone_size: -; j_call: TRBJ2-3; d_call: -; v_call: TRBV10-3; cdr3_aa: CATSRDGTDTQYF; cdr3_nt: TGTGCCACCAGCCGGGATGGCACAGATACGCAGTATTTT
clone_size: -; j_call: TRBJ1-4; d_call: TRBD1; v_call: TRBV9; cdr3_aa: CASSSDRGSSEKLFF; cdr3_nt: TGTGCCAGCAGCTCGGACAGGGGTTCTTCGGAAAAACTGTTTTTT
clone_size: -; j_call: TRBJ2-2; d_call: TRBD2; v_call: TRBV5-6; cdr3_aa: CASSPKASGTLGELFF; cdr3_nt: TGTGCCAGCAGCCCAAAGGCGAGCGGGACGCTCGGGGAGCTGTTTTTT
clone_size: -; j_call: TRBJ2-1; d_call: -; v_call: TRBV11-2; cdr3_aa: CASSLEVAGEQFF; cdr3_nt: TGTGCCAGCAGCTTAGAGGTAGCTGGTGAGCAGTTCTTC
clone_size: -; j_call: TRBJ2-7; d_call: -; v_call: TRBV5-1; cdr3_aa: CASSSSDPSYEQYF; cdr3_nt: TGCGCCAGCAGCTCTAGCGATCCCTCCTACGAGCAGTACTTC
clone_size: -; j_call: TRBJ2-7; d_call: TRBD2; v_call: TRBV11-3; cdr3_aa: CASRGGRTYYEQYF; cdr3_nt: TGTGCCAGCAGGGGCGGGAGGACTTACTACGAGCAGTACTTC
clone_size: -; j_call: TRBJ2-7; d_call: TRBD1; v_call: TRBV9; cdr3_aa: CASSVIGQGANEQYF; cdr3_nt: TGTGCCAGCAGCGTTATCGGACAGGGGGCCAACGAGCAGTACTTC
clone_size: -; j_call: TRBJ2-1; d_call: -; v_call: TRBV9; cdr3_aa: CASSVPSGASYNEQFF; cdr3_nt: TGTGCCAGCAGCGTTCCCAGCGGAGCCTCCTACAATGAGCAGTTCTTC
clone_size: -; j_call: TRBJ2-3; d_call: -; v_call: TRBV11-3; cdr3_aa: CASSHRGSGDTQYF; cdr3_nt: TGTGCCAGCAGCCATAGGGGGAGTGGAGATACGCAGTATTTT
clone_size: -; j_call: TRBJ1-1; d_call: TRBD1; v_call: TRBV5-5; cdr3_aa: CASSHAGTGKPEAFF; cdr3_nt: TGTGCCAGCAGCCACGCAGGGACAGGGAAGCCTGAAGCTTTCTTT
clone_size: once; j_call: TRBJ2-1; d_call: TRBD2; v_call: TRBV5-1; cdr3_aa: CASSLAGGTYNEQFF; cdr3_nt: TGCGCCAGCAGCTTGGCGGGAGGGACCTACAATGAGCAGTTCTTC
clone_size: -; j_call: TRBJ1-2; d_call: TRBD1; v_call: TRBV19; cdr3_aa: CASSPGRDRFYGYTF; cdr3_nt: TGTGCCAGTAGTCCAGGCCGGGACAGATTTTATGGCTACACCTTC